This TCR beta chain was profiled in a study of T cell responses to AZD1222 COVID-19 vaccine. General study results and limits: Seropositive AZD1222 recipients at baseline numbered only five or six. Nearly half of spike-specific TCRs reportedly go after variant regions that carry no mutations.

As concerns this clone: Its antigen remains unidentified.

Second-dose schedules of about 4 or about 12 weeks were combined. The repertoire was sequenced with immunoSEQ multiplex PCR; TCRdb's copy has only in-frame clones and lacks some. The profile shows roughly 120,000 clones, around 89% of them singletons. The sample was peripheral blood, taken 28 days after the second AZD1222 dose. The source is an adult who received the AZD1222 COVID-19 vaccine.

For the CDR3, the DNA is TGTGCCATCAGTGAGTCCGTTATCATGAACACTGAAGCTTTCTTT. It codes for CAISESVIMNTEAFF. This chain uses TRBV10-3 with TRBJ1-1, with no clear D. Germline loops: CDR1 ENHRY, CDR2 SYGVKD. This CDR3 contains 15 residues. V lost 0 bases and J 0 bases, leaving 8 bases between the germline ends.